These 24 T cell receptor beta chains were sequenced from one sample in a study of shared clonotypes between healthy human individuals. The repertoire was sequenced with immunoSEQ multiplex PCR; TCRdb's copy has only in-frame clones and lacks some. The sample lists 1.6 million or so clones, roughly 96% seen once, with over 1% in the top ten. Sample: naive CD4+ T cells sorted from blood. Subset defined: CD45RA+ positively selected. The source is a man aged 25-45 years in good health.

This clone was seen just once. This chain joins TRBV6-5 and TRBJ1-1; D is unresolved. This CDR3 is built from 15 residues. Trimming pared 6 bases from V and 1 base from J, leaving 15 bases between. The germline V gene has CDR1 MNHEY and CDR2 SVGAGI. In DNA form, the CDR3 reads TGTGCCAGCAGCCTAGTTCCGGCGGAGAACACTGAAGCTTTCTTT. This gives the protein CASSLVPAENTEAFF.

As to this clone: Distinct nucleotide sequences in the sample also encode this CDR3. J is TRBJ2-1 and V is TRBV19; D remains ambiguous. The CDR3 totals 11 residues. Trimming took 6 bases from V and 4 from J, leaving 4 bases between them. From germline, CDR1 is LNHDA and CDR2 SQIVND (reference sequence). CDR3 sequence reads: CASRRYNEQFF. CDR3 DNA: TGTGCCAGTAGAAGATACAATGAGCAGTTCTTC.

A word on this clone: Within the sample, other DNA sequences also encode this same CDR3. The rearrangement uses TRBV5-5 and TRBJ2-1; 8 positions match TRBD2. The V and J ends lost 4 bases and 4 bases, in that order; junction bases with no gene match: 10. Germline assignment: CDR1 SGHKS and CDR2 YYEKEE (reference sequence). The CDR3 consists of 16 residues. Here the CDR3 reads CASSLQAGVSYNEQFF. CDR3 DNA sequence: TGTGCCAGCAGCCTCCAAGCGGGAGTTTCTTACAATGAGCAGTTCTTC.

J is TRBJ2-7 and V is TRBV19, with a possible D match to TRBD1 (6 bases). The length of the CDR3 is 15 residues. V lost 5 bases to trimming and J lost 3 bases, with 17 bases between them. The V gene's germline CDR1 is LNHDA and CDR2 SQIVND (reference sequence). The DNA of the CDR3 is TGTGCCAGTAGTGTCGTGAACAGGGCACTCTACGAGCAGTACTTC. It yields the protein CASSVVNRALYEQYF. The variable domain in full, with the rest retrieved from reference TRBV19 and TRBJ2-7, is DGGITQSPKYLFRKEGQNVTLSCEQNLNHDAMYWYRQDPGQGLRLIYYSQIVNDFQKGDIAEGYSVSREKKESFPLTVTSAQKNPTAFYLCASSVVNRALYEQYFGPGTRLTVT.

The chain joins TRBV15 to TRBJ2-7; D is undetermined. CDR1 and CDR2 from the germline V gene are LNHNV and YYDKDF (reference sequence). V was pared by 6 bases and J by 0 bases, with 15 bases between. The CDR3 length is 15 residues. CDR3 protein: CATSPDVLSSYEQYF. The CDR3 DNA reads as TGTGCCACCAGTCCGGACGTACTGAGCTCCTACGAGCAGTACTTC.

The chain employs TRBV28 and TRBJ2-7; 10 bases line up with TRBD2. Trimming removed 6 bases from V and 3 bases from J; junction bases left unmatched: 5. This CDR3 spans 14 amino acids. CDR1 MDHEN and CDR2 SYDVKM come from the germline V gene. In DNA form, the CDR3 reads TGTGCCAGCAGCGCTAGCGGGAGATACTACGAGCAGTACTTC. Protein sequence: CASSASGRYYEQYF. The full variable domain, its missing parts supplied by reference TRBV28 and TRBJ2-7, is DVKVTQSSRYLVKRTGEKVFLECVQDMDHENMFWYRQDPGLGLRLIYFSYDVKMKEKGDIPEGYSVSREKKERFSLILESASTNQTSMYLCASSASGRYYEQYFGPGTRLTVT.

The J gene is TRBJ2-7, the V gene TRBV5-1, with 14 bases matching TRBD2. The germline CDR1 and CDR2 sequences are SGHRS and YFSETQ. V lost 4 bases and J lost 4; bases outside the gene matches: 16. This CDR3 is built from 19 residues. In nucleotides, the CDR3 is TGCGCCAGCAGCAGCCGGCGGACGGGACTAGCGGGAGAAGGGTACGAGCAGTACTTC. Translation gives CASSSRRTGLAGEGYEQYF.

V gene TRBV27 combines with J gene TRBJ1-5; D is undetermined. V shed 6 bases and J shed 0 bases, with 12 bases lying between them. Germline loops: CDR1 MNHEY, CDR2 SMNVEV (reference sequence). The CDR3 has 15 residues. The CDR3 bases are TGTGCCAGCAGCCAGACACCTTATAGCAATCAGCCCCAGCATTTT. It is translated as CASSQTPYSNQPQHF.

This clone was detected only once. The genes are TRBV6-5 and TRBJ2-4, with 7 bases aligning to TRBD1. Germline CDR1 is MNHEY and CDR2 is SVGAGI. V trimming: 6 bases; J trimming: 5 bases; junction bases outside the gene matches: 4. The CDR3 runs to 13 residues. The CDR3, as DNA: TGTGCCAGCAGGCCCGGGACAGAAAACATTCAGTACTTC. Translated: CASRPGTENIQYF.

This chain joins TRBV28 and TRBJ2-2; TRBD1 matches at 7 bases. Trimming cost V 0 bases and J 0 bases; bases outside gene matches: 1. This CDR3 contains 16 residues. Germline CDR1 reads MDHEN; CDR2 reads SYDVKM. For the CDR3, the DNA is TGTGCCAGCAGTTTATGGGGGACAGCGAACACCGGGGAGCTGTTTTTT. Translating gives CASSLWGTANTGELFF. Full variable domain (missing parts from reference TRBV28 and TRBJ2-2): DVKVTQSSRYLVKRTGEKVFLECVQDMDHENMFWYRQDPGLGLRLIYFSYDVKMKEKGDIPEGYSVSREKKERFSLILESASTNQTSMYLCASSLWGTANTGELFFGEGSRLTVL.

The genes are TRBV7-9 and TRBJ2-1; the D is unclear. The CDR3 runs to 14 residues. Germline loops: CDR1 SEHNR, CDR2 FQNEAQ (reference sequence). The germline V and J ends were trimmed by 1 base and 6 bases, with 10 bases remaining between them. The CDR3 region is CASSLGSAFNEQFF. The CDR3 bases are TGTGCCAGCAGCTTAGGTAGTGCGTTCAATGAGCAGTTCTTC.

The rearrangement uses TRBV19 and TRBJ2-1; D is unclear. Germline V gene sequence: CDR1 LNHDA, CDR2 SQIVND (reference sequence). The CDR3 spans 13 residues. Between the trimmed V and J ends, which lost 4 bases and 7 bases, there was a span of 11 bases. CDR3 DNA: TGTGCCAGTAGTACCGGAACAAGTAATGAGCAGTTCTTC. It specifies CASSTGTSNEQFF.

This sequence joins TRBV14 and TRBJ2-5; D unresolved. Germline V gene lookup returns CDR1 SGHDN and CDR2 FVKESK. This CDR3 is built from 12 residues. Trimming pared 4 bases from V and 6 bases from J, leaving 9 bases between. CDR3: CASSLSSQTQYF. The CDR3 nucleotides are TGTGCCAGCAGCCTCAGTAGCCAGACCCAGTACTTC.

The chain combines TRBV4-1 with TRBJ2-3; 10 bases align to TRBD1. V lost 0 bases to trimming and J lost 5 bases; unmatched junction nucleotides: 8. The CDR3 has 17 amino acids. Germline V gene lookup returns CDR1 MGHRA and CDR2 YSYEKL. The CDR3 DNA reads TGCGCCAGCAGCCAAGAGGTGACAGGGGGCCTGGGAGATACGCAGTATTTT. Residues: CASSQEVTGGLGDTQYF.

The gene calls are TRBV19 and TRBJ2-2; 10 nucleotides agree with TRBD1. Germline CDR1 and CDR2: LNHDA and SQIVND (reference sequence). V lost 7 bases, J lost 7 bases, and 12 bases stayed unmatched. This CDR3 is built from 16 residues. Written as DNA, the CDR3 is TGTGCCAGTACCAAGATTCCGGGACAGGGGATCGGGGAGCTGTTTTTT. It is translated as CASTKIPGQGIGELFF. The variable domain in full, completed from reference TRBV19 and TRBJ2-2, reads DGGITQSPKYLFRKEGQNVTLSCEQNLNHDAMYWYRQDPGQGLRLIYYSQIVNDFQKGDIAEGYSVSREKKESFPLTVTSAQKNPTAFYLCASTKIPGQGIGELFFGEGSRLTVL.

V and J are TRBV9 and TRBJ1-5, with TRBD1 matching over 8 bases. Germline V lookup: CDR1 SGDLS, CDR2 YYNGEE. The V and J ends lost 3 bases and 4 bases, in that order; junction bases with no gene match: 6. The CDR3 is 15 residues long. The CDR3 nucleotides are TGTGCCAGCAGCGCTGGGACAGGAGAAAATCAGCCCCAGCATTTT. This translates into CASSAGTGENQPQHF.

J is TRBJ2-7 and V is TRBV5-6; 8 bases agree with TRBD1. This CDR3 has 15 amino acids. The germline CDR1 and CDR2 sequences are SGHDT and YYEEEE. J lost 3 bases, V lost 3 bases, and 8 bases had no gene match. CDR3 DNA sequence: TGTGCCAGCAGCTACGGACAGGGCCTGAGCTACGAGCAGTACTTC. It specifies CASSYGQGLSYEQYF.

The CDR3 here is CASSQELPGGQPQHF. The CDR3 DNA reads TGCGCCAGCAGCCAAGAGCTTCCGGGAGGGCAGCCCCAGCATTTT. The rearrangement links TRBV4-3 to TRBJ1-5; unclear D gene. Per germline, CDR1 LGHNA and CDR2 YSLEER. CDR3 length equals 15 residues. The ends were cut back, 0 bases at V and 7 bases at J, with 13 bases in the middle.

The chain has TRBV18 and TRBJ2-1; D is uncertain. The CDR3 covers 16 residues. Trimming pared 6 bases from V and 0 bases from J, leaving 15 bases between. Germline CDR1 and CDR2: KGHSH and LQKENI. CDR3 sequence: CASSPDPVGSYNEQFF. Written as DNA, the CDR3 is TGTGCCAGCTCCCCCGACCCAGTAGGCTCCTACAATGAGCAGTTCTTC.

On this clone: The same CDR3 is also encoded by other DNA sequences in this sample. CDR3 amino acids: CASSLAGQGRNEQFF. As DNA, the CDR3 is TGCGCCAGCAGCTTGGCCGGACAGGGTCGCAATGAGCAGTTCTTC. This sequence joins TRBV5-1 and TRBJ2-1; 8 bases are shared with TRBD1. Germline V lookup: CDR1 SGHRS, CDR2 YFSETQ. This CDR3 has 15 residues. J lost 6 bases, V lost 0 bases, and 5 bases had no gene match.

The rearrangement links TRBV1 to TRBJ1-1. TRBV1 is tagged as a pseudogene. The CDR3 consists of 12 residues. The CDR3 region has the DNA TGCACCAAGACCCCGAGGTGGGCTGAAGCTTTCTTT. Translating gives CTKTPRWAEAFF.

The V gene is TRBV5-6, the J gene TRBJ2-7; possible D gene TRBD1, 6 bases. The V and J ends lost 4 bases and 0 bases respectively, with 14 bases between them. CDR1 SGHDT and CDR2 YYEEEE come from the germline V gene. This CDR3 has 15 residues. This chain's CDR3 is CASSGPRDNSYEQYF. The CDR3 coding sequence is TGTGCCAGCAGCGGCCCCCGGGACAACTCCTACGAGCAGTACTTC.

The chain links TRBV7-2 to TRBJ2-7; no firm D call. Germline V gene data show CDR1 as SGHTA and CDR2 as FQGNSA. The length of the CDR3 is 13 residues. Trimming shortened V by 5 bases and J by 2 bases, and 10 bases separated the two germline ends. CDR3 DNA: TGTGCCAGCAGCCGGCTAGGAGCCTACGAGCAGTACTTC. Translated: CASSRLGAYEQYF.

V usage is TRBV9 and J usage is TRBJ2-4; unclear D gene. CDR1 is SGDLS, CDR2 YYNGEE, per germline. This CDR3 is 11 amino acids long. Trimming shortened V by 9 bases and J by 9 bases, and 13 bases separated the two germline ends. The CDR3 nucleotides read TGTGCCAACCCCGTGTGTGGCATTCAGTACTTC. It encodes CANPVCGIQYF.